These 28 T cell receptor beta chains came from one sample sequenced in a study of shared clonotypes between healthy human individuals. Sequenced by immunoSEQ multiplex PCR; TCRdb stores in-frame clones only, minus some. In the table there are 150,000 to 200,000 clones, 80% to 95% of which are singletons. Sequenced input: naive CD4+ T cells sorted from blood. Subset denoted: CD45RA+ positively selected. These receptors came from a woman aged 25 to 39 in good health.

This sequence joins TRBV5-6 and TRBJ1-1; maybe TRBD1 (6 bases). CDR1 SGHDT and CDR2 YYEEEE come from the germline V gene. CDR3 length equals 17 residues. Trimming cost V 0 bases and J 5 bases, with 20 bases left between them. The DNA for the CDR3 is TGTGCCAGCAGCTTGGGGTTGTCAGGGGCGGGTACGACTGAAGCTTTCTTT. Its translation: CASSLGLSGAGTTEAFF.

The rearrangement links TRBV11-2 to TRBJ2-7, with D possibly being TRBD1 (6 bases). In germline, CDR1 is SGHAT, CDR2 FQNNGV. The CDR3 loop spans 17 amino acids. Trimming took off 4 bases at V and 9 bases at J, with 28 bases between the two ends. Here the CDR3 reads CASSSVLGARQHFGQYF. The CDR3 nucleotides are TGTGCCAGCAGCTCTGTTTTGGGGGCCCGCCAACACTTTGGGCAGTACTTC.

The rearrangement links TRBV5-5 to TRBJ1-5; D not resolved. This CDR3 is built from 15 residues. The V and J ends lost 5 bases and 0 bases respectively, with 12 bases between them. The germline V gene encodes CDR1 SGHKS and CDR2 YYEKEE (reference sequence). The CDR3 DNA reads TGTGCCAGCAGTTTAGGGAGCTATAGCAATCAGCCCCAGCATTTT. Its translation: CASSLGSYSNQPQHF. Supplemented by reference TRBV5-5 and TRBJ1-5, the full variable domain reads DAGVTQSPTHLIKTRGQQVTLRCSPISGHKSVSWYQQVLGQGPQFIFQYYEKEERGRGNFPDRFSARQFPNYSSELNVNALLLGDSALYLCASSLGSYSNQPQHFGDGTRLSIL.

The chain couples TRBV5-1 to TRBJ2-7; 10 bases map to TRBD2. CDR3 size: 18 residues. Germline V gene lookup returns CDR1 SGHRS and CDR2 YFSETQ. The V segment lost 0 bases and the J segment 4 bases; nucleotides outside the gene matches: 13. The CDR3 protein is CASSLGLAGVFSAYEQYF. CDR3 sequence (DNA): TGCGCCAGCAGCTTGGGCCTAGCGGGAGTATTTAGCGCATACGAGCAGTACTTC.

This clone was counted once. The V call is TRBV4-2, the J call TRBJ2-7; D might be TRBD1 (5 bases). Germline CDR1 and CDR2: LGHNA and YNFKEQ. The CDR3 length is 15 residues. V was shortened by 0 bases and J by 0 bases, with 9 bases between the two germline ends. DNA of the CDR3: TGTGCCAGCAGCCAAGATACAGGCTACTCCTACGAGCAGTACTTC. It specifies CASSQDTGYSYEQYF.

The V and J genes are TRBV11-2 and TRBJ2-7, with D tentatively TRBD1 or TRBD2 (5 bases each). The germline gives CDR1 SGHAT, CDR2 FQNNGV. Between the trimmed V and J ends, which lost 0 bases and 4 bases, there was a span of 7 bases. This CDR3 is 13 amino acids long. CDR3 amino acids: CASSLDWGYEQYF. The DNA for the CDR3 is TGTGCCAGCAGCTTAGATTGGGGGTACGAGCAGTACTTC.

CDR3 sequence (DNA): TGTGCCAGCAGCCTCTCGGGCATTAACTATGGCTACACCTTC. Amino acid sequence: CASSLSGINYGYTF. This chain uses TRBV27 with TRBJ1-2; D not certain. The germline V gene encodes CDR1 MNHEY and CDR2 SMNVEV (reference sequence). The CDR3 extends over 14 amino acids. V was shortened by 6 bases and J by 1 base, with 12 bases between the two germline ends.

This chain uses TRBV22-1 with TRBJ1-2. TRBV22-1 is recorded as a pseudogene. The CDR3 contains 14 residues. CDR3 residues: CPGRGARKTYGYTF. The CDR3 DNA reads TGTCCTGGGAGAGGCGCGAGAAAGACCTATGGCTACACCTTC.

The chain uses TRBV6-5 and TRBJ2-5; 8 nucleotides match TRBD1. The J call may be in error: the DNA end matches TRBJ2-7 better. Germline lookup yields CDR1 MNHEY and CDR2 SVGAGI. CDR3 length: 14 amino acids. In DNA form, the CDR3 reads TGTGCCAGCAGTACAGGGGGTGGGATCGGCGAGCAGTACTTC. Translating it yields CASSTGGGIGEQYF.

V usage is TRBV6-6 and J usage is TRBJ1-5; the D is unclear. V lost 0 bases and J 6 bases, leaving 6 bases between the germline ends. CDR1 and CDR2 (germline): MNHNY, SVGAGI (reference sequence). This CDR3 region has 13 residues. CDR3: CASSYSHSQPQHF. CDR3 DNA sequence: TGTGCCAGCAGTTACTCCCACAGTCAGCCCCAGCATTTT.

The rearrangement joins TRBV5-6 to TRBJ2-7; the match to TRBD1 covers 8 bases. Germline CDR1 SGHDT, CDR2 YYEEEE. CDR3 size: 13 residues. Trimming took 3 bases from V and 5 from J; bases not matched to a gene: 4. CDR3 region: CASSWTGYDEQYF. The CDR3 DNA reads TGTGCCAGCAGCTGGACAGGGTACGACGAGCAGTACTTC.

The CDR3 is CASSFEVRNTEAFF. DNA of the CDR3: TGCGCCAGCAGCTTCGAGGTTAGGAACACTGAAGCTTTCTTT. The chain employs TRBV5-1 and TRBJ1-1; no clear D gene. V was cut by 2 bases and J by 1 base, with 9 bases left in between. This CDR3 comprises 14 residues. CDR1 is SGHRS, CDR2 YFSETQ, per germline.

In this sample, this clone turned up a few times. The gene calls are TRBV27 and TRBJ2-7; the match to TRBD1 covers 9 bases. CDR1 is MNHEY and CDR2 is SMNVEV in the germline V gene (reference sequence). The CDR3 is 14 amino acids. V shed 9 bases, J shed 5 bases, and the junction held 11 bases outside the gene matches. This CDR3 is CASPPGQGPHEQYF. The CDR3 DNA follows: TGTGCCAGTCCGCCGGGACAGGGTCCCCACGAGCAGTACTTC.

The chain links TRBV7-9 to TRBJ1-1; weak D call: TRBD1 (5 bases). Germline V lookup: CDR1 SEHNR, CDR2 FQNEAQ (reference sequence). There are 16 residues in the CDR3. The germline V and J ends were trimmed by 4 bases and 2 bases, with 17 bases remaining between them. The CDR3 bases are TGTGCCAGCAGCTCCCGGCTAGGACAAACTAACACTGAAGCTTTCTTT. This gives the protein CASSSRLGQTNTEAFF.

The CDR3 protein is CASSFSGDLRSYEQFF. The CDR3 bases are TGTGCCAGCAGCTTCTCAGGGGATCTGCGTAGCTATGAGCAGTTCTTC. The J gene is TRBJ2-1, the V gene TRBV7-2, with D maybe TRBD1 (6 bases). V lost 3 bases to trimming and J lost 8 bases, with 20 bases between them. Germline V gene lookup returns CDR1 SGHTA and CDR2 FQGNSA. The CDR3 sequence is 16 residues long. The full variable domain, with the rest looked up from reference TRBV7-2 and TRBJ2-1, is GAGVSQSPSNKVTEKGKDVELRCDPISGHTALYWYRQSLGQGLEFLIYFQGNSAPDKSGLPSDRFSAERTGGSVSTLTIQRTQQEDSAVYLCASSFSGDLRSYEQFFGPGTRLTVL.

The rearrangement uses TRBV7-8 and TRBJ2-2, with 7 bases lining up with TRBD2. The germline V gene encodes CDR1 SGHVS and CDR2 FQNEAQ. The V and J ends lost 7 bases and 1 base, in that order; junction bases with no gene match: 9. This CDR3 is built from 16 residues. The CDR3 sequence is CASTPGLAVNTGELFF. CDR3 bases: TGTGCCAGCACCCCAGGGCTAGCGGTGAACACCGGGGAGCTGTTTTTT.

The chain recombines TRBV11-1 with TRBJ2-1; 10 positions agree with TRBD2. The germline V gene encodes CDR1 SGHAT and CDR2 FQDESV (reference sequence). The CDR3 spans 16 residues. The ends lost 5 bases at V and 9 bases at J; junction bases unmatched: 13. The CDR3 DNA sequence: TGTGCCAGCAGCCCCCCCGAAGCGGGAGGGCCGGGTGAGCAGTTCTTC. Its translation: CASSPPEAGGPGEQFF.

The V and J genes are TRBV4-2 and TRBJ2-3; 9 bases align to TRBD2. The CDR3 runs to 16 residues. The germline V gene has CDR1 LGHNA and CDR2 YNFKEQ. With 3 bases clipped from V and 3 bases from J, the junction kept 7 bases outside the gene matches. CDR3 sequence: CASSHTGGGGTDTQYF. The CDR3 region has the DNA TGTGCCAGCAGCCACACCGGCGGGGGGGGTACAGATACGCAGTATTTT.

The chain employs TRBV5-1 and TRBJ1-1; TRBD1 matches 8 bases. Germline V gives CDR1 SGHRS, CDR2 YFSETQ. Germline trimming cut 0 bases from V and 1 base from J; bases unmatched to any gene: 2. This CDR3 has 15 amino acids. CDR3 in amino acids: CASSLVQGANTEAFF. The CDR3 DNA follows: TGCGCCAGCAGCTTGGTGCAGGGGGCGAACACTGAAGCTTTCTTT.

The chain carries TRBV4-2 and TRBJ2-1, with no clear D. Germline V CDR1 and CDR2: LGHNA, YNFKEQ. The CDR3 spans 14 residues. The V and J ends lost 0 bases and 6 bases respectively, with 9 bases between them. The CDR3 DNA sequence: TGTGCCAGCAGCCAAGATCTTACCTCCAATGAGCAGTTCTTC. It yields the protein CASSQDLTSNEQFF.

This chain joins TRBV15 and TRBJ2-7; TRBD2 aligns across 14 bases. This CDR3 region has 17 residues. The V gene's germline CDR1 is LNHNV and CDR2 YYDKDF (reference sequence). The V gene end was trimmed by 0 bases and the J gene end by 3 bases; junction bases not matched to a gene: 4. CDR3 loop: CATSRDRGLAGGYEQYF. CDR3 coding DNA: TGTGCCACCAGCAGAGATCGAGGACTAGCGGGGGGCTACGAGCAGTACTTC.

V is TRBV2 and J is TRBJ1-4; D ambiguous. V lost 9 bases, J lost 8 bases, and 25 bases lay in between. The CDR3 is 16 amino acids. Per the germline V gene, CDR1 is SNHLY and CDR2 is FYNNEI. CDR3 region: CARGFPPGRLDEKLFF. The CDR3 nucleotides read TGTGCCAGGGGCTTCCCCCCGGGCCGTTTGGACGAAAAACTGTTTTTT.

The V call is TRBV7-9, the J call TRBJ2-1; the D is unclear. From germline, CDR1 is SEHNR and CDR2 FQNEAQ (reference sequence). The CDR3 has 12 residues. V was cut by 5 bases and J by 5 bases, with 7 bases left in between. CDR3 bases: TGTGCCAGCAGCACCCTGGACAATGAGCAGTTCTTC. Amino acids: CASSTLDNEQFF.

This rearrangement joins TRBV19 to TRBJ2-3; possibly TRBD2 for D (6 bases). The CDR3 totals 17 residues. Germline lookup yields CDR1 LNHDA and CDR2 SQIVND (reference sequence). V lost 3 bases to trimming and J lost 0 bases, with 16 bases between them. The CDR3: CASSITPSDSSTDTQYF. CDR3 bases: TGTGCCAGTAGTATCACCCCTAGCGACTCTAGCACAGATACGCAGTATTTT.

The V call is TRBV5-1, the J call TRBJ1-4; 9 positions match TRBD1. The V segment lost 0 bases and the J segment 7 bases; nucleotides outside the gene matches: 7. Germline CDR1 and CDR2: SGHRS and YFSETQ. The CDR3 covers 16 residues. This CDR3 reads CASSLGLTGGFEKLFF. In nucleotides, the CDR3 is TGCGCCAGCAGCTTGGGTCTAACAGGGGGCTTTGAAAAACTGTTTTTT.

The chain joins TRBV9 to TRBJ2-6; D possibly corresponds to TRBD1 (6 bases). The CDR3 is 17 amino acids. CDR1 SGDLS and CDR2 YYNGEE come from the germline V gene. Between the trimmed V and J ends, which lost 3 bases and 0 bases, there was a span of 13 bases. CDR3 sequence reads: CASSGGQTNSGANVLTF. For the CDR3, the DNA is TGTGCCAGCAGCGGCGGACAGACCAACTCTGGGGCCAACGTCCTGACTTTC.

The genes are TRBV7-6 and TRBJ2-3; D is ambiguous. Per germline, CDR1 SGHVS and CDR2 FNYEAQ. The CDR3 is 13 residues long. The germline V and J ends were trimmed by 5 bases and 2 bases, with 8 bases remaining between them. CDR3 sequence reads: CASSAGNTDTQYF. The CDR3 DNA reads TGTGCCAGCAGCGCCGGAAACACAGATACGCAGTATTTT.

The chain has TRBV9 and TRBJ1-2; TRBD1 agrees at 7 bases. Trimming took 4 bases from V and 8 from J; bases not matched to a gene: 11. This CDR3 is 14 amino acids long. CDR1 and CDR2 (germline): SGDLS, YYNGEE. Here the CDR3 reads CASSFQTGTAGYTF. CDR3 sequence (DNA): TGTGCCAGCAGCTTCCAGACAGGGACTGCGGGCTACACCTTC.